This T cell receptor beta chain was profiled in a study of CD8 T cells in ankylosing spondylitis. General study findings and limits: Apparently characteristic of ankylosing spondylitis blood was a TCR beta motif (about eight highly homologous variants). Disease-linked clones, CD8+, were relatively rare in peripheral blood. It was reported that disease-linked clones were significantly enriched in matched ankylosing spondylitis synovial fluid.

Preparation of TCR beta libraries was done by quantitative 5'-RACE with molecular barcodes. TCRdb fed the 5' RACE reads into MiXCR, producing one record per CDR3 protein. This table holds just over 350,000 distinct CDR3 sequences, 20% to 25% found once. With respect to this clonotype: The antigen remains unidentified.

This CDR3 spans 14 amino acids. The ends lost 4 bases at V and 9 bases at J; junction bases unmatched: 2. The sequenced material came from blood, either unsorted or a sorted T cell fraction (not recorded which). The chain links TRBV12-3 or TRBV12-4 to TRBJ1-6; 11 bases align to TRBD1. This TCR was recovered from a male donor with ankylosing spondylitis or in good health (not recorded which). CDR3 amino acids: CASSSGTGGSPLHF. Written as DNA, the CDR3 is TGTGCCAGCAGTTCGGGGACAGGGGGTTCACCCCTCCACTTT.